This T cell receptor beta chain was found in a study of blood T cells in healthy people across ages. On this clonotype: The antigen remains undetermined.

Germline CDR1 is PRHDT and CDR2 is FYEKMQ (reference sequence). J was trimmed by 15 bases and V by 5 bases; bases with no gene match: 11. The CDR3 length is 15 residues. Whole-study findings and limits: More naive CD4+ cells and higher diversity were found in long-lived than in aged donors. Nothing was known about donor CMV status, and this possibly confounded expanded clonotype changes.

For the second PCR, which ran for roughly 6 to 11 cycles, a sample-barcoded 5' primer and a J-beta primer mix were used. MiXCR, run by TCRdb on the 5' RACE reads, gives a single entry per CDR3 protein. The sample lists over 1,300,000 distinct CDR3 sequences, roughly 59% seen once, with 6.5% to 8.5% in the top ten. This TCR derives from a man in his late teens or twenties in good health. The sample consisted of blood. The rearrangement uses TRBV13 and TRBJ2-1; 15 nucleotides line up with TRBD2. Here the CDR3 reads CASSPTRTSGRVLFF. The CDR3 DNA follows: TGTGCCAGCAGCCCCACCAGGACTAGCGGGAGGGTCCTGTTCTTC.